The present TCR beta chain was sequenced within a study of cytomegalovirus exposure and HLA in healthy donors. The PCR had 60 Vbeta and 13 Jbeta primers. Profiling relied on immunoSEQ multiplex PCR, and the TCRdb table lists in-frame clones only, not all of them. The sample lists 100,000 to 150,000 clones, roughly 79% occurring once. The study's findings and limits: Exclusion applied to some V segments, including TRBV6-2 and TRBV6-3, as they were indistinguishable. Prior analysis indicated that the majority of TCR beta V segments exhibited productivity approximately 87% or approximately 30% of the time.

A word on this clone: Antigen: not known.

V was trimmed by 5 bases and J by 0 bases, leaving 16 bases between them. The germline CDR1 and CDR2 sequences are SGHTA and FQGNSA. The CDR3 has 16 amino acids. The TCR sequence derives from a woman aged 40-49 years in good health and CMV-seronegative. Sample: PBMCs. This rearrangement joins TRBV7-2 to TRBJ1-2; tentatively, D is TRBD1 (5 bases). The CDR3 region has the DNA TGTGCCAGCAGCGGGGACGTGGGACTATCTAACTATGGCTACACCTTC. This codes for CASSGDVGLSNYGYTF.